The source of this TCR beta chain is a study of blood T cell repertoires in COVID-19. Looked up from germline, CDR1 is MGHRA and CDR2 is YSYEKL. V lost 0 bases to trimming and J lost 2 bases; unmatched junction nucleotides: 1. This CDR3 comprises 15 residues. Profiled with immunoSEQ multiplex PCR; TCRdb holds only in-frame clones, not every one. The profile shows 150,000 to 200,000 clones, 80% to 85% of them singletons. This sequence was found in an elderly woman with COVID-19, enrolled during active disease. Material: peripheral blood. This chain links TRBV4-1 with TRBJ2-1; TRBD2 matches 7 bases. CDR3 in amino acids: CASSQESGTYNEQFF. CDR3 nucleotides: TGCGCCAGCAGCCAAGAAAGCGGGACCTACAATGAGCAGTTCTTC.